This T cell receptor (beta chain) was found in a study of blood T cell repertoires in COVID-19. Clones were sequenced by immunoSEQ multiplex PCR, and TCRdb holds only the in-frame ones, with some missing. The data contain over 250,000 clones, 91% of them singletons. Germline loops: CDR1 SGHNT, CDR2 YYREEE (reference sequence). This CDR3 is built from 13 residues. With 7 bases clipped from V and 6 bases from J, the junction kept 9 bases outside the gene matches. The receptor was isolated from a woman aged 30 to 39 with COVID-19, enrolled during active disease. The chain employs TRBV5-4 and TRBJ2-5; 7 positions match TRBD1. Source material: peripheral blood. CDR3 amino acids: CASLDRVGKTQYF. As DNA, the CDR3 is TGTGCCAGCCTAGACAGGGTAGGAAAGACCCAGTACTTC.